This T cell receptor beta chain emerged from a study of CD8 T cells in acute hepatitis C reinfection (dated by TCRdb to about 2021). Concerning the study at large: This study examined the TCRbeta repertoire of CD8+ T cells that recognize the HCV NS3-1073 epitope, both during acute infection and after viral clearance. Acute samples came from a few spontaneous resolvers and roughly six chronically infected subjects and were collected within 168 days of the estimated infection date. A few spontaneous resolvers provided paired acute and follow-up samples. Study-level results and caveats: Few CDR3 sequences were shared with other epitopes, and differences in sequencing approaches may have limited exact matching. About 13 public clonotypes were found regardless of outcome, and V04-02/J02-02 was used by one public clonotype. Follow-up repertoires were not available for chronically infected subjects, because NS3-1073 specific cells were too rare to be sorted. Because bulk sequencing covered only the TCRbeta chain, the alphabeta pairing of public clonotypes could not be determined. TRBV04 and TRBV06 gene families were preferentially used in all groups, and this usage was not explained by overrepresentation in the naive pool. Diversity in the NS3-1073 specific repertoires was high, and no significant differences in diversity emerged among acute resolver, follow-up resolver and acute chronic samples.

The time point label on this specimen signifies: acute HCV infection, within 168 days of estimated infection date. HCV-specific TCR repertoires were characterized directly ex vivo, without prior in vitro expansion of the sequenced cells. Enrolled in the Montreal Hepatitis C Cohort (HEPCO) in Canada, the donors were people who inject drugs, and these donors were followed every 3 months. A positive HCV RNA or antibody test that followed a negative test within the previous 24 weeks was the definition used for acute primary HCV infection. HCV-specific cells were stained using a PE-labeled tetramer loaded with the NS3 peptide spanning residues 1073-1081. CD3, CD8 and CD45RO antibodies were used for surface staining, and dead cells were excluded with an aqua fixable dye. Among the cohort members were several spontaneous resolvers, with spontaneous resolution defined as HCV RNA clearance within 24 weeks. Frozen stocks of peripheral blood mononuclear cells were first thawed, after which negative isolation of CD8+ T cells was carried out using the MACS CD8+ T cell Isolation Kit. A BD FACSAria II cell sorter was used to sort the cells.

Including the terminal cysteine and phenylalanine, the CDR3 comprises 15 residues. The sequence is cut down to CDR3 DNA, 45 bases in frame from base 1. Cut back by 6 bases and 9 bases, the V and J ends lie 21 bases apart. Reading the germline V gene gives CDR1 MDHEN and CDR2 SYDVKM. Genomic DNA was extracted from the FACS-sorted cells, and the TCRbeta chains were sequenced by the commercial immunoSEQ service. Processing in the source paper ran as follows. The repertoire data were analyzed using ImmunoSEQ Analyzer software v3.0 and R v3.5.1. Only productive rearrangements were analyzed, as sequences containing stop codons or out-of-frame rearrangements were removed. Simpson diversity, Shannon entropy, CDR3 length and nucleotide addition metrics were supplied by the sequencing provider. Clonotypes were grouped by frequency as dominant, sub-dominant, low or lowest abundance, and most analyses excluded clonotypes below 0.1%. Any CDR3 amino acid clonotype present in at least two subjects at a cumulative frequency of at least 0.5% was labeled public. Drawn from immuneACCESS, this table holds only the in-frame rearrangements with V and J called that TCRdb kept. Clones are partly lost; checked studies trace under half to an unresolved V gene and leave the rest unexplained. That table gives V, J and clone size, and the DNA gave D and trimming. This sample comprises 750 to 1,000 clones, 50% to 70% of them detected only once. The ten largest make up less than 15% of the sample.

For this clone: The record has no base qualities; no much larger clone is one base away.

The V and J genes are TRBV28 and TRBJ2-1, with the D assignment possibly TRBD1 or TRBD2, given 5 matching bases for each. Sequencing used HCV NS3-1073 tetramer-sorted CD8+ T cells from PBMCs, obtained during acute infection. The cell subset or site tag for this specimen amounts to: FACS-sorted NS3-1073 tetramer+ CD8+ T cells. The source is a woman aged 18 to 35 who spontaneously cleared hepatitis C infection. The nucleotide sequence is given as TGTGCCAGCAGACTAGGAACAGGAGAGGTGGGTGAGCAGTTCTTC. This encodes CASRLGTGEVGEQFF.